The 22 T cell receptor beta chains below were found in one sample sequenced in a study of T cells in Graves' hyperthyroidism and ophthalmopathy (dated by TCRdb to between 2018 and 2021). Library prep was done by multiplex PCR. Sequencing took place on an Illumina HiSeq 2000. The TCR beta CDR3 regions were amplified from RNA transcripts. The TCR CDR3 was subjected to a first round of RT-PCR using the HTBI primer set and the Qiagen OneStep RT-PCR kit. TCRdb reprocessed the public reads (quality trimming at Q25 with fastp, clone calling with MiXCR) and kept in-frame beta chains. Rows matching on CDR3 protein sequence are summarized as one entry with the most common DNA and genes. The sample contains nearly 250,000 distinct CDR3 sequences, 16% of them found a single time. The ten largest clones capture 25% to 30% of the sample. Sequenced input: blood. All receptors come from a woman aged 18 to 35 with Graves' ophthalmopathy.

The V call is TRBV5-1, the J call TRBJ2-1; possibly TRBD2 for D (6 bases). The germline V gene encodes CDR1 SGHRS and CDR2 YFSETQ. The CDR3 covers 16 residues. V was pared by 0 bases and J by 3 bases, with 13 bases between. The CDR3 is CASSLGGRDFYNEQFF. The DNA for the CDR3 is TGCGCCAGCAGCTTGGGTGGGCGGGACTTCTACAATGAGCAGTTCTTC.

The CDR3 sequence is CASGGLAGDEQFF. The CDR3 DNA follows: TGTGCCAGCGGGGGACTAGCGGGGGATGAGCAGTTCTTC. This chain joins TRBV5-5 and TRBJ2-1, with 14 bases matching TRBD2. From germline, CDR1 is SGHKS and CDR2 YYEKEE (reference sequence). The CDR3 runs to 13 residues. J lost 8 bases, V lost 7 bases, and 2 bases had no gene match.

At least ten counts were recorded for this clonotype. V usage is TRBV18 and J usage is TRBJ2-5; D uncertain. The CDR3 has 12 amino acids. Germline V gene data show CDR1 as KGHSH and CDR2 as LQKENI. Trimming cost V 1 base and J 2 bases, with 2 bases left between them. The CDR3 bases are TGTGCCAGCTCACCACTTCAAGAGACCCAGTACTTC. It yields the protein CASSPLQETQYF.

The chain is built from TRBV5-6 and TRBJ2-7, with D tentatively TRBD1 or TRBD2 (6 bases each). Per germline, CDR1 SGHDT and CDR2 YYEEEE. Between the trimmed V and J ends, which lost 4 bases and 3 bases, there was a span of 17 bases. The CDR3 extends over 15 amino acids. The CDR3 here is CASSGGTTVFYEQYF. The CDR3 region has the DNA TGTGCCAGCAGCGGGGGGACAACTGTCTTCTACGAGCAGTACTTC.

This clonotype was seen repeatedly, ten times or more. CDR3 sequence (DNA): TGCGCCAGCAGCCAGACCGAGACTGCCAGTTCACCCCTCCACTTT. Translation: CASSQTETASSPLHF. V is TRBV4-1 and J is TRBJ1-6; D unresolved. This CDR3 has 15 amino acids. Between the trimmed V and J ends, which lost 3 bases and 9 bases, there was a span of 15 bases. The germline V gene encodes CDR1 MGHRA and CDR2 YSYEKL.

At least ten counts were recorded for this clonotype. The CDR3 DNA reads as TGTGCCAGCAGCCAACACGAGGGCACTGAAGCTTTCTTT. Translation: CASSQHEGTEAFF. The rearrangement links TRBV12-3 or TRBV12-4 to TRBJ1-1, with D uncertain. Trimming removed 6 bases at V and 4 bases at J, with 12 bases between. This CDR3 comprises 13 residues.

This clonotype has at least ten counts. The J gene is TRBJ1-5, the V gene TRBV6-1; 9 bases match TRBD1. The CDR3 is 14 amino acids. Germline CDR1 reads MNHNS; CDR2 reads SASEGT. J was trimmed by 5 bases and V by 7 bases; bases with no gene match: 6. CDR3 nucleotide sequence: TGTGCCAGCACCGACAGGACAGGGGATCAGCCCCAGCATTTT. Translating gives CASTDRTGDQPQHF.

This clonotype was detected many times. This CDR3 reads CSAPTTSGSQETQYF. CDR3 in DNA: TGCAGTGCCCCCACGACTAGCGGATCGCAAGAGACCCAGTACTTC. The chain is built from TRBV20-1 and TRBJ2-5; 9 bases match TRBD2. J gave up 2 bases and V 6 bases, and 10 bases lay outside the gene matches. Germline CDR1 is DFQATT and CDR2 is SNEGSKA (reference sequence). The CDR3 is 15 residues long.

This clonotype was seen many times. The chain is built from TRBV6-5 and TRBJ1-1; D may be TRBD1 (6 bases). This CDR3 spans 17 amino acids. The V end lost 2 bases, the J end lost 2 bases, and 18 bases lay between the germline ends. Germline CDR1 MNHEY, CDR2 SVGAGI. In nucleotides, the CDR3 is TGTGCCAGCAGTTACGGATTGCCGGGACAAACTAACACTGAAGCTTTCTTT. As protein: CASSYGLPGQTNTEAFF.

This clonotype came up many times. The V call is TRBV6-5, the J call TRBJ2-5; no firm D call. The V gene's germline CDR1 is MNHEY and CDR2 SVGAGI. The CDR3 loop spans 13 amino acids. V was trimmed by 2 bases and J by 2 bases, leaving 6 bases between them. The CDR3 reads CASSYGQQETQYF. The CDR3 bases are TGTGCCAGCAGTTACGGGCAGCAAGAGACCCAGTACTTC.

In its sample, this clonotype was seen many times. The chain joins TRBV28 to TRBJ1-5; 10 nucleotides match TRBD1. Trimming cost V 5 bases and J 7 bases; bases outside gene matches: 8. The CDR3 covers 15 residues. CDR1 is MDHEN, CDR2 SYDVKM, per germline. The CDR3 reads CASSRTGGSRQPQHF. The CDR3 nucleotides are TGTGCCAGCAGTCGGACAGGGGGAAGTCGGCAGCCCCAGCATTTT.

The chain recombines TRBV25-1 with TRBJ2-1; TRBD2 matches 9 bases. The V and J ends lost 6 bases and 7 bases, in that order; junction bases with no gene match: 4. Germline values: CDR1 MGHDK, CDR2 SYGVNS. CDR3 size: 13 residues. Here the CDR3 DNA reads TGTGCCAGCAGGCGCGGGGGGGCGAATGAGCAGTTCTTC. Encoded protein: CASRRGGANEQFF.

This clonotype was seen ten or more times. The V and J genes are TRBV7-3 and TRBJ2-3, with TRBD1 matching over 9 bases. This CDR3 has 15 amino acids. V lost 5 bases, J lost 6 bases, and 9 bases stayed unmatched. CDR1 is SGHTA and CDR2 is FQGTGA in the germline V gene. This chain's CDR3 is CASSPHRGRIDTQYF. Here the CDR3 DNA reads TGTGCCAGCAGCCCCCACAGGGGGCGCATCGATACGCAGTATTTT.

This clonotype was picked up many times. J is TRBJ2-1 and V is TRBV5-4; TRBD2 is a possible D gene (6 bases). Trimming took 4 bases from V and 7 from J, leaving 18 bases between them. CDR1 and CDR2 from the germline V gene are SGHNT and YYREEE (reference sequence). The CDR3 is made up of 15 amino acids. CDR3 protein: CASSLIGGVTNEQFF. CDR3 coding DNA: TGTGCCAGCAGCCTGATCGGCGGGGTCACTAATGAGCAGTTCTTC.

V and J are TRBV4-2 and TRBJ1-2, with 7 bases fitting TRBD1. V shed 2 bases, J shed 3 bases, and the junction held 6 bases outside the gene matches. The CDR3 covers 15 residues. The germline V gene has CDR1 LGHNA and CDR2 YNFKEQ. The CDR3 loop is CASSQRGGGDYGYTF. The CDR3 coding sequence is TGTGCCAGCAGCCAACGAGGAGGGGGCGACTATGGCTACACCTTC.

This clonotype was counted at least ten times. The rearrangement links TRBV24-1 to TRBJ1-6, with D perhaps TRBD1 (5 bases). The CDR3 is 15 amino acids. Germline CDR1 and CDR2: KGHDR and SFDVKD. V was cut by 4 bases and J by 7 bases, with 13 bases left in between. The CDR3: CATSDSTAMNSPLHF. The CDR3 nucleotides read TGTGCCACCAGTGACTCGACAGCAATGAATTCACCCCTCCACTTT.

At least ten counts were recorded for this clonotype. In DNA form, the CDR3 reads TGTGCCACGGGCAGGGGAAACGAAAAACTGTTTTTT. It yields the protein CATGRGNEKLFF. J is TRBJ1-4 and V is TRBV7-9; the D gene is possibly TRBD1 (6 bases). Germline lookup yields CDR1 SEHNR and CDR2 FQNEAQ (reference sequence). This CDR3 has 12 residues. Trimming pared 10 bases from V and 8 bases from J, leaving 14 bases between.

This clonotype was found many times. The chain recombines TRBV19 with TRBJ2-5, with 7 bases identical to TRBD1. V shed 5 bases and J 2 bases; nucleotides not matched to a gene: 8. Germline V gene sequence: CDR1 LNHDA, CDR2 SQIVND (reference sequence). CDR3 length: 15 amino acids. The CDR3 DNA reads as TGTGCCAGTAGTCCCGACAGGGCAAGACAAGAGACCCAGTACTTC. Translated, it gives CASSPDRARQETQYF. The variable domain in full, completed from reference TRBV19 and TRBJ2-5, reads DGGITQSPKYLFRKEGQNVTLSCEQNLNHDAMYWYRQDPGQGLRLIYYSQIVNDFQKGDIAEGYSVSREKKESFPLTVTSAQKNPTAFYLCASSPDRARQETQYFGPGTRLLVL.

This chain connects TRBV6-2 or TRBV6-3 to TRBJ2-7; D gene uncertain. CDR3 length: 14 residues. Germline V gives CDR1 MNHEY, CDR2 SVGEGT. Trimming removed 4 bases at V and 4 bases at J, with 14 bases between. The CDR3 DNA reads TGTGCCAGCAGTTCGACTCAGGTTATATACGAGCAGTACTTC. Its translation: CASSSTQVIYEQYF.

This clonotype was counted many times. The CDR3 coding sequence is TGTGCCAGCAGCACAGGGAGGGGAGATACGCAGTATTTT. Its protein product is CASSTGRGDTQYF. The rearrangement links TRBV7-6 to TRBJ2-3, with D tentatively TRBD2 (7 bases). Trimming pared 5 bases from V and 5 bases from J, leaving 11 bases between. This CDR3 is 13 amino acids long. Germline CDR1 and CDR2: SGHVS and FNYEAQ. The complete variable domain, with remaining parts taken from reference TRBV7-6 and TRBJ2-3, reads GAGVSQSPRYKVTKRGQDVALRCDPISGHVSLYWYRQALGQGPEFLTYFNYEAQQDKSGLPNDRFSAERPEGSISTLTIQRTEQRDSAMYRCASSTGRGDTQYFGPGTRLTVL.

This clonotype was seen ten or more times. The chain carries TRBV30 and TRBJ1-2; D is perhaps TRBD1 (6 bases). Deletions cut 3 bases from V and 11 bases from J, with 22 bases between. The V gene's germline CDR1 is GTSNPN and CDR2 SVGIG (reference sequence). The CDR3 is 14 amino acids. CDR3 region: CAWSRTDRTMRYTF. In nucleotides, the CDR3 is TGTGCCTGGAGCCGGACAGACCGAACTATGAGATACACCTTC.

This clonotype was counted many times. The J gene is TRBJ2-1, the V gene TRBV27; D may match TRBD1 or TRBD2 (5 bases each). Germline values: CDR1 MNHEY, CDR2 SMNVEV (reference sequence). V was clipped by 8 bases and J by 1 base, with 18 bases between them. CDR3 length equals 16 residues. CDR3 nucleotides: TGTGCCAGCGGGTCCCATCTAGCAGGGTCCTACAATGAGCAGTTCTTC. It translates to CASGSHLAGSYNEQFF.